The entry that follows covers one TCR beta chain sequence. Its antigen is not known. The authors reverse transcribed roughly 0.5 to 1 ug RNA with random hexamers. TCRdb reprocessed the immunoSEQ multiplex PCR reads with MiXCR, giving one entry per CDR3 protein. Counted here are about 200,000 distinct CDR3 sequences, approximately 95% occurring once; the ten biggest clones make up about 0.094%. This sample was included in a study of CD8 T cells in Susac syndrome. Findings of the study overall: The relatively small number of individuals in the TCR sequencing and HLA analysis was acknowledged by the study.

The CDR3 totals 12 residues. V was cut by 3 bases and J by 6 bases, with 12 bases left in between. Germline loops: CDR1 GTSNPN, CDR2 SVGIG (reference sequence). The sequence was obtained from a human donor in good health. The sequenced sample was CD4+ T cells from PBMCs. The chain has TRBV30 and TRBJ2-7, with D unclear. For the CDR3, the DNA is TGTGCCTGGAGCAAAGCAGTTTCCGAGCAGTACGTC. This translates into CAWSKAVSEQYV.